The present TCR beta chain was sequenced within a study of blood T cell repertoires in COVID-19. Study information: Whether acute or convalescent, the COVID-19 samples came from the United States, Italy and Spain. Sources were T cells, B-cell-depleted T cells, or PBMCs; the material itself was cDNA or gDNA.

Profiled with immunoSEQ multiplex PCR; TCRdb holds only in-frame clones, not every one. The table records approximately 170,000 clones, roughly nine tenths of them present only once. CDR3 size: 11 residues. Germline V gene data show CDR1 as GTSNPN and CDR2 as SVGIG (reference sequence). V gave up 1 base and J gave up 6 bases, with 5 bases separating them. The chain couples TRBV30 to TRBJ2-3; D is unresolved. The clonotype comes from a woman in her 70s with acute or convalescent COVID-19. Source material: peripheral blood. In DNA, the CDR3 is TGTGCCTGGAGTGCATTGGATACGCAGTATTTT. Residues: CAWSALDTQYF.